This T cell receptor (beta chain) was documented in a study of CD8 T cells in ankylosing spondylitis. Study results and caveats: In peripheral blood, disease-linked CD8+ clones occurred at relatively low frequencies. Characteristic, it appeared, of ankylosing spondylitis blood was a TCR beta motif of eight or nine highly homologous variants.

TCRdb independently ran MiXCR on the 5' RACE reads; one entry per CDR3 protein. The sample lists almost 45,000 distinct CDR3 sequences; 9.5% to 11% were seen once. V lost 2 bases and J 7 bases, leaving 18 bases between the germline ends. Germline assignment: CDR1 SNHLY and CDR2 FYNNEI. There are 16 residues in the CDR3. This clonotype was observed a handful of times. Its matching antigen is unknown. J is TRBJ1-5 and V is TRBV2, with D perhaps TRBD1 (5 bases). Sequencing was carried out using blood, either unsorted or a sorted T cell fraction (not recorded which). The sequence was obtained from a male donor with ankylosing spondylitis or in good health (not recorded which). In nucleotides, the CDR3 is TGTGCCAGCAGTGAATCACTTTGGGCAGGGAGACAGCCCCAGCATTTT. Protein sequence: CASSESLWAGRQPQHF.